This entry lists 21 T cell receptor beta chains sequenced from one sample in a study of cytomegalovirus exposure and HLA in healthy donors. Produced via immunoSEQ multiplex PCR; TCRdb's table is partial and in-frame only. The table includes around 350,000 clones, 86% detected once. The sample comprised PBMCs. These receptors all stem from a woman aged 18 to 35 in good health and CMV-seronegative.

The CDR3 sequence is CASRPGRGTGDQPQHF. The DNA of the CDR3 is TGTGCCAGTAGACCAGGGAGGGGGACTGGGGATCAGCCCCAGCATTTT. This chain joins TRBV19 and TRBJ1-5; perhaps TRBD1 as D (6 bases). The length of the CDR3 is 16 residues. The V end was cut by 6 bases, the J end by 5 bases, with 20 bases between. Germline loops: CDR1 LNHDA, CDR2 SQIVND (reference sequence).

The V gene is TRBV2, the J gene TRBJ2-1; 8 bases are a match to TRBD2. After removal of 9 bases from V and 3 bases from J, the junction contained 1 base not matched to a gene. CDR1 and CDR2 from the germline V gene are SNHLY and FYNNEI. The CDR3 spans 12 residues. Here the CDR3 reads CASRGGYNEQFF. CDR3 in DNA: TGTGCCAGTCGGGGGGGCTACAATGAGCAGTTCTTC.

This chain links TRBV5-1 with TRBJ2-6, with TRBD2 as a possible D gene (7 bases). The CDR3 length is 14 residues. CDR1 SGHRS and CDR2 YFSETQ come from the germline V gene. V was cut by 2 bases and J by 10 bases, with 13 bases left in between. CDR3: CASSFGGGQNVLTF. Written as DNA, the CDR3 is TGCGCCAGCAGCTTCGGCGGGGGCCAGAACGTCCTGACTTTC.

The chain uses TRBV6-1 and TRBJ1-5, with 8 nucleotides matching TRBD1. V gave up 4 bases and J gave up 4 bases; unmatched junction bases: 9. CDR1 MNHNS and CDR2 SASEGT come from the germline V gene. The CDR3 extends over 16 amino acids. CDR3 residues: CASSGDGDRWNQPQHF. CDR3 nucleotides: TGTGCCAGCAGTGGGGATGGGGACAGGTGGAATCAGCCCCAGCATTTT.

This clone was counted a few times. The rearrangement links TRBV5-1 to TRBJ1-6; D call uncertain. With 0 bases removed from V and 8 bases from J, the gap between germline ends came to 12 bases. This CDR3 spans 15 amino acids. Per the germline V gene, CDR1 is SGHRS and CDR2 is YFSETQ. The DNA of the CDR3 is TGCGCCAGCAGCTTGGGAGGGAAGCGGGATTCACCCCTCCACTTT. This codes for CASSLGGKRDSPLHF.

This clone is a singleton in its sample. The V call is TRBV27, the J call TRBJ2-7, with TRBD2 identical over 10 bases. In germline, CDR1 is MNHEY, CDR2 SMNVEV (reference sequence). This CDR3 spans 15 amino acids. V lost 2 bases, J lost 4 bases, and 5 bases stayed unmatched. As DNA, the CDR3 is TGTGCCAGCAGTTTAAGGCTAGCGGGAGTTTACGAGCAGTACTTC. Protein sequence: CASSLRLAGVYEQYF.

This sequence joins TRBV14 and TRBJ2-7; 8 bases match TRBD2. This CDR3 has 15 residues. Trimming took 4 bases from V and 6 from J; bases not matched to a gene: 11. Germline CDR1 is SGHDN and CDR2 is FVKESK. The CDR3 nucleotides read TGTGCCAGCAGCCTGTTTAGCGGGAACGGTGGCGAGCAGTACTTC. Translated: CASSLFSGNGGEQYF.

The chain uses TRBV2 and TRBJ1-5, with 7 bases that match TRBD1. Germline CDR1 reads SNHLY; CDR2 reads FYNNEI. Trimming removed 6 bases from V and 6 bases from J; junction bases left unmatched: 11. CDR3 size: 15 residues. The DNA for the CDR3 is TGTGCCAGCAGCGGTGGACAGGCGTCAAGTCAGCCCCAGCATTTT. This gives the protein CASSGGQASSQPQHF.

This clone was counted only a few times. The chain couples TRBV7-8 to TRBJ1-3; 7 positions match TRBD1. V gave up 5 bases and J gave up 3 bases; unmatched junction bases: 4. The germline V gene has CDR1 SGHVS and CDR2 FQNEAQ. The CDR3 is made up of 14 amino acids. CDR3 DNA: TGTGCCAGCAGCCCCGGGGACAGTGGAAACACCATATATTTT. Its protein is CASSPGDSGNTIYF.

There are a few counts of this clone. The J gene is TRBJ2-2, the V gene TRBV7-3, with 10 bases that match TRBD2. This CDR3 is 15 amino acids long. Germline values: CDR1 SGHTA, CDR2 FQGTGA. V dropped 5 bases and J dropped 5; count of bases not matched to a gene: 5. The CDR3 DNA follows: TGTGCCAGCAGCGTAGCGGGAGGTGCTACCGGGGAGCTGTTTTTT. This sequence encodes CASSVAGGATGELFF.

The rearrangement joins TRBV25-1 to TRBJ2-7; 14 bases line up with TRBD2. J was trimmed by 5 bases and V by 1 base; bases with no gene match: 10. The germline gives CDR1 MGHDK, CDR2 SYGVNS. The CDR3 is made up of 18 amino acids. This chain's CDR3 is CASSELGVGLAGGNEQYF. CDR3 bases: TGTGCCAGCAGTGAATTGGGTGTAGGACTAGCGGGGGGCAACGAGCAGTACTTC.

This rearrangement joins TRBV15 to TRBJ1-1; no reliable D call. Germline loops: CDR1 LNHNV, CDR2 YYDKDF (reference sequence). V lost 0 bases and J 1 base, leaving 9 bases between the germline ends. The CDR3 spans 15 residues. CDR3 DNA: TGTGCCACCAGCAGAGATGTTGCAGGGAACACTGAAGCTTTCTTT. Protein: CATSRDVAGNTEAFF. The whole variable domain, remainder taken from reference TRBV15 and TRBJ1-1, is DAMVIQNPRYQVTQFGKPVTLSCSQTLNHNVMYWYQQKSSQAPKLLFHYYDKDFNNEADTPDNFQSRRPNTSFCFLDIRSPGLGDTAMYLCATSRDVAGNTEAFFGQGTRLTVV.

V gene TRBV2 combines with J gene TRBJ2-3; TRBD2 matches 10 bases. Germline CDR1 reads SNHLY; CDR2 reads FYNNEI. The CDR3 covers 14 residues. With V trimmed by 4 bases and J by 9 bases, 7 bases remained unmatched. CDR3 residues: CASSGLAGRQTQYF. CDR3 sequence (DNA): TGTGCCAGCAGTGGACTAGCGGGCCGACAGACGCAGTATTTT.

The rearrangement uses TRBV15 and TRBJ2-5; D is perhaps TRBD1 (6 bases). The CDR3 covers 16 residues. In germline, CDR1 is LNHNV, CDR2 YYDKDF (reference sequence). Trimming stripped 0 bases from V and 1 base from J, with 12 bases between. DNA of the CDR3: TGTGCCACCAGCAGAGATATATCAGGGGCCCAAGAGACCCAGTACTTC. Residues: CATSRDISGAQETQYF. Combining the CDR3 with reference TRBV15 and TRBJ2-5 gives the whole variable domain DAMVIQNPRYQVTQFGKPVTLSCSQTLNHNVMYWYQQKSSQAPKLLFHYYDKDFNNEADTPDNFQSRRPNTSFCFLDIRSPGLGDTAMYLCATSRDISGAQETQYFGPGTRLLVL.

The rearrangement links TRBV27 to TRBJ1-1, with a possible D match to TRBD1 (6 bases). The CDR3 length is 15 residues. Germline values: CDR1 MNHEY, CDR2 SMNVEV (reference sequence). The germline V and J ends were trimmed by 0 bases and 1 base, with 9 bases remaining between them. The CDR3 is CASSLSGARNTEAFF. CDR3 nucleotides: TGTGCCAGCAGTTTATCGGGGGCGCGGAACACTGAAGCTTTCTTT.

The J gene is TRBJ1-1, the V gene TRBV11-2, with 7 nucleotides matching TRBD1. The germline V gene encodes CDR1 SGHAT and CDR2 FQNNGV. After removal of 4 bases from V and 7 bases from J, the junction contained 9 bases not matched to a gene. The CDR3 loop spans 14 amino acids. CDR3 bases: TGTGCCAGCAGCTCAAACAGGGGAGTCGGTGAAGCTTTCTTT. Protein sequence: CASSSNRGVGEAFF.

The chain couples TRBV2 to TRBJ2-1, with TRBD1 matching 7 bases. Unmatched junction bases numbered 7, after V lost 9 bases and J lost 5 bases. There are 13 residues in the CDR3. CDR1 and CDR2 from the germline V gene are SNHLY and FYNNEI. The CDR3 coding sequence is TGTGCCAGAAACAGGGGACGGGACAATGAGCAGTTCTTC. Its protein product is CARNRGRDNEQFF.

The rearrangement links TRBV5-4 to TRBJ2-2; 8 positions match TRBD2. The junction had 7 bases not matched to a gene; V was cut back by 3 bases and J by 6 bases. The V gene's germline CDR1 is SGHNT and CDR2 YYREEE (reference sequence). This CDR3 comprises 15 residues. The CDR3 here is CASSSSGTSPGELFF. Here the CDR3 DNA reads TGTGCCAGCAGCTCCTCCGGGACTAGTCCCGGGGAGCTGTTTTTT.

This chain links TRBV15 with TRBJ2-7; weak D call: TRBD2 (7 bases). Deletions cut 1 base from V and 4 bases from J, with 17 bases between. From germline, CDR1 is LNHNV and CDR2 YYDKDF (reference sequence). This CDR3 comprises 16 residues. The CDR3 coding sequence is TGTGCCACCAGCAGAGGGGGGGGCGACAGAATGTACGAGCAGTACTTC. It specifies CATSRGGGDRMYEQYF. The full variable domain, with the rest looked up from reference TRBV15 and TRBJ2-7, is DAMVIQNPRYQVTQFGKPVTLSCSQTLNHNVMYWYQQKSSQAPKLLFHYYDKDFNNEADTPDNFQSRRPNTSFCFLDIRSPGLGDTAMYLCATSRGGGDRMYEQYFGPGTRLTVT.

Turning to this clone: Within the sample, other DNA sequences also encode this same CDR3. The chain is built from TRBV20-1 and TRBJ1-2; 8 bases fit TRBD1. Germline V lookup: CDR1 DFQATT, CDR2 SNEGSKA (reference sequence). The V and J ends lost 5 bases and 8 bases, in that order; junction bases with no gene match: 4. This CDR3 spans 11 amino acids. CDR3 loop: CSALTGGGYTF. DNA for the CDR3: TGCAGTGCTTTAACAGGGGGAGGCTACACCTTC.

As to this clone: At the DNA level, this CDR3 is encoded by other sequences in the same sample as well. The chain has TRBV18 and TRBJ1-5, with D perhaps matching TRBD1 (6 bases). Per germline, CDR1 KGHSH and CDR2 LQKENI. V was shortened by 6 bases and J by 4 bases, with 10 bases between the two germline ends. The CDR3 is 13 residues long. The CDR3 bases are TGTGCCAGCTCCCCTCAGGGGAATCAGCCCCAGCATTTT. This translates into CASSPQGNQPQHF.